Reported below is one T cell receptor beta chain. The CDR3 regions of TCR beta were amplified from RNA transcripts. Primed by the HTBI set, a first-round RT-PCR was run on the TCR CDR3. TCRdb redid the calling of the multiplex PCR reads with MiXCR, one entry per CDR3 protein. The table shows 400,000 to 600,000 distinct CDR3 sequences, with roughly 20% occurring only once. This CDR3 has 14 amino acids. V lost 2 bases, J lost 2 bases, and 10 bases lay in between. Germline lookup yields CDR1 MNHEY and CDR2 SVGEGT. The record originates from a study of T cells in Graves' hyperthyroidism and ophthalmopathy.

The TCR was taken from a man aged 18 to 29 with Graves' hyperthyroidism. V gene TRBV6-2 or TRBV6-3 combines with J gene TRBJ2-7, with D possibly TRBD2 on 7 matching bases. The sample consisted of blood. The CDR3 region is CASSYVGGPYEQYF. In DNA form, the CDR3 reads TGTGCCAGCAGTTACGTGGGGGGGCCCTACGAGCAGTACTTC.